This T cell receptor (beta chain) was observed in a study of siplizumab effects on memory and regulatory T cells. For every sample, 100,000 or so TCR templates were assayed. Repertoires were generated with immunoSEQ multiplex PCR, while TCRdb's copy carries only in-frame clones and drops some. The sample holds around 100,000 clones; 94% are singletons and the top ten take around 0.3%. V lost 3 bases, J lost 6 bases, and 23 bases lay in between. The CDR3 has 17 amino acids. The V gene's germline CDR1 is MDHEN and CDR2 SYDVKM. The receptor was derived from a human donor in good health. J is TRBJ1-2 and V is TRBV28; D unclear. Input material: non-Treg CD4+ T cells sorted from blood. The CDR3 sequence is CASSLRYGSRISDGYTF. Written as DNA, the CDR3 is TGTGCCAGCAGTTTGAGGTACGGGTCCCGGATCTCGGATGGCTACACCTTC.